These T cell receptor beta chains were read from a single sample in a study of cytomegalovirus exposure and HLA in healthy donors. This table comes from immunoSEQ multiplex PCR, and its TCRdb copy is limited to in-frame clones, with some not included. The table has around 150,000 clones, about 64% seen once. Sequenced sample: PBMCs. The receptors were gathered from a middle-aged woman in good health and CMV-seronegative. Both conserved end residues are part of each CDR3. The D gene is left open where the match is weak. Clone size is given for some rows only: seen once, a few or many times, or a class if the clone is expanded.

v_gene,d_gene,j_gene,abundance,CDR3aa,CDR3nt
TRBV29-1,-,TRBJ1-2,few,CSVRRGEYGYTF,TGCAGCGTTCGACGGGGGGAGTATGGCTACACCTTC
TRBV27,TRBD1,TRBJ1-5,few,CASSIRQGNQPQHF,TGTGCCAGCAGTATCCGACAGGGGAATCAGCCCCAGCATTTT
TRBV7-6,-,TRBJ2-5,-,CASSLRGETQYF,TGTGCCAGCAGCTTACGGGGGGAGACCCAGTACTTC
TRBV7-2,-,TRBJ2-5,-,CASRIAAGETQYF,TGTGCCAGCAGAATTGCGGCCGGGGAGACCCAGTACTTC
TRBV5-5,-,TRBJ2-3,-,CASSFDFTDTQYF,TGTGCCAGCAGCTTTGACTTCACAGATACGCAGTATTTT
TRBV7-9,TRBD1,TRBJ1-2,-,CASSDRGRGYTF,TGTGCCAGCAGCGACAGGGGACGGGGCTACACCTTC
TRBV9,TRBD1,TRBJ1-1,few,CASSPRTGLTEAFF,TGTGCCAGCAGCCCGCGGACAGGGCTCACTGAAGCTTTCTTT
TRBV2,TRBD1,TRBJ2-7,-,CASRDGQGGEQYF,TGTGCCAGCAGAGATGGACAGGGGGGCGAGCAGTACTTC
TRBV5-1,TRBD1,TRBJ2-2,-,CASSLQGSTGELFF,TGCGCCAGCAGCCTACAGGGGTCCACCGGGGAGCTGTTTTTT
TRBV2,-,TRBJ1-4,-,CASSGPYMTGPNEKLFF,TGTGCCAGCAGTGGACCTTATATGACAGGCCCTAATGAAAAACTGTTTTTT
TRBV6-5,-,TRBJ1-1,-,CASSETTGYTEAFF,TGTGCCAGCAGTGAAACAACAGGGTACACTGAAGCTTTCTTT
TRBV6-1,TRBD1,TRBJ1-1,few,CASTTGQRSTEAFF,TGTGCCAGCACCACGGGACAGAGAAGTACTGAAGCTTTCTTT
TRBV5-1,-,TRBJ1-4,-,CASSFSFSGEKLFF,TGCGCCAGCAGCTTTAGTTTCTCGGGTGAAAAACTGTTTTTT